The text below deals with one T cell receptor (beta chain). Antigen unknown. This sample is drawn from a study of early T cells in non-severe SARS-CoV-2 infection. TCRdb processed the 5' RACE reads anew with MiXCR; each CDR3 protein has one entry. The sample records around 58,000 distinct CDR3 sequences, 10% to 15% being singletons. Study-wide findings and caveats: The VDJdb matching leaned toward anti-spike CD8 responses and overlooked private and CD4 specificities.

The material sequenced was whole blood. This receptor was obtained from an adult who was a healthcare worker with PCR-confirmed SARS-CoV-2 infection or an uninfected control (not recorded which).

The CDR3 bases are TGTGCCAGCAGCTTTGGACAGGGTGCCGGGGAGCTGTTTTTT. Translated: CASSFGQGAGELFF. The chain links TRBV7-6 to TRBJ2-2, with 8 bases fitting TRBD1. In germline, CDR1 is SGHVS, CDR2 FNYEAQ. The CDR3 has 14 amino acids. V lost 3 bases and J lost 6; bases outside the gene matches: 3. The variable domain in full, completed from reference TRBV7-6 and TRBJ2-2, reads GAGVSQSPRYKVTKRGQDVALRCDPISGHVSLYWYRQALGQGPEFLTYFNYEAQQDKSGLPNDRFSAERPEGSISTLTIQRTEQRDSAMYRCASSFGQGAGELFFGEGSRLTVL.